The 23 T cell receptor beta chains below were found in one sample sequenced in a study of T cell clones after liver transplantation. Repertoires were generated with immunoSEQ multiplex PCR, while TCRdb's copy carries only in-frame clones and drops some. The sample has 85,000 to 110,000 clones; roughly four fifths are singletons. The sample consisted of CD4+ T cells from blood, taken approximately 50 months after liver transplant. Every receptor here comes from a human patient who received a liver transplant. The T cells may come from the graft donor.

By sample share, this clone is medium-sized (0.01 to 0.1%). The chain has TRBV16 and TRBJ1-1; D is unclear. There are 11 residues in the CDR3. Germline assignment: CDR1 KGHSY and CDR2 FQNENV. V lost 1 base, J lost 10 bases, and 7 bases lay in between. The CDR3, as DNA: TGTGCCAGCAGCCAATTATCGTTAGCTTTCTTT. Its protein product is CASSQLSLAFF.

The chain is built from TRBV25-1 and TRBJ2-5; 10 nucleotides align to TRBD2. CDR1 MGHDK and CDR2 SYGVNS come from the germline V gene. Losses at the gene ends were 5 bases for V and 4 bases for J; bases not matched to a gene: 7. The CDR3 sequence is 15 residues long. The DNA of the CDR3 is TGTGCCAGCAGTAAGAGCGGGAGGGCCCGAGAGACCCAGTACTTC. It specifies CASSKSGRARETQYF. Variable domain in full (rest from reference TRBV25-1 and TRBJ2-5): EADIYQTPRYLVIGTGKKITLECSQTMGHDKMYWYQQDPGMELHLIHYSYGVNSTEKGDLSSESTVSRIRTEHFPLTLESARPSHTSQYLCASSKSGRARETQYFGPGTRLLVL.

The chain is built from TRBV4-3 and TRBJ2-7; D might be TRBD1 (7 bases). CDR1 LGHNA and CDR2 YSLEER come from the germline V gene. Trimming left V 1 base short and J 6 bases short, with 19 bases between. The length of the CDR3 is 16 residues. As DNA, the CDR3 is TGCGCCAGCAGCCAAGCGGGCCCCAGGGGGGCGGGCGAGCAGTACTTC. As protein: CASSQAGPRGAGEQYF.

The CDR3 reads CASNPRGLAGDEQYF. DNA for the CDR3: TGTGCCAGCAACCCACGTGGACTAGCGGGAGACGAGCAGTACTTC. This rearrangement joins TRBV11-2 to TRBJ2-7; 13 nucleotides align to TRBD2. The V gene end was trimmed by 7 bases and the J gene end by 5 bases; junction bases not matched to a gene: 8. The CDR3 is 15 residues long. CDR1 and CDR2 from the germline V gene are SGHAT and FQNNGV.

As concerns this clone: Other DNA sequences in the sample encode the same CDR3. This chain connects TRBV6-5 to TRBJ1-5, with 7 bases lining up with TRBD1. There are 14 residues in the CDR3. Germline CDR1 and CDR2: MNHEY and SVGAGI. Trimming cost V 6 bases and J 4 bases; bases outside gene matches: 6. This CDR3 reads CASSLTGRNQPQHF. CDR3 nucleotide sequence: TGTGCCAGCAGCTTGACAGGGAGAAATCAGCCCCAGCATTTT.

The chain links TRBV6-5 to TRBJ1-5, with a weak D call TRBD1 (5 bases). Germline values: CDR1 MNHEY, CDR2 SVGAGI. The CDR3 spans 15 residues. V dropped 0 bases and J dropped 4 bases, with 10 bases sitting between them. The CDR3 region has the DNA TGTGCCAGCAGTTACTCGAGGGGCCCAAATCAGCCCCAGCATTTT. It yields the protein CASSYSRGPNQPQHF.

This clone was observed a handful of times. The rearrangement links TRBV9 to TRBJ1-4; 9 positions agree with TRBD1. With V trimmed by 3 bases and J by 7 bases, 7 bases remained unmatched. The CDR3 totals 15 residues. Looked up from germline, CDR1 is SGDLS and CDR2 is YYNGEE. The CDR3 coding sequence is TGTGCCAGCAGCGAGCAACAGGGGGCGGGTGAAAAACTGTTTTTT. Its protein is CASSEQQGAGEKLFF.

This clone was recorded once. This chain uses TRBV14 with TRBJ2-7, with TRBD1 matching 9 bases. The J segment lost 5 bases and the V segment lost 1 base, leaving 6 bases of the junction unmatched. The CDR3 runs 15 residues. Germline V CDR1 and CDR2: SGHDN, FVKESK. The chain's CDR3 is CASSQGGTGSHEQYF. CDR3 in DNA: TGTGCCAGCAGCCAAGGAGGGACAGGGAGTCACGAGCAGTACTTC.

A few counts support this clone. The J gene is TRBJ2-1, the V gene TRBV19; D assignment may be TRBD1 or TRBD2 (5 bases each). This CDR3 has 15 residues. The V and J ends lost 1 base and 8 bases respectively, with 15 bases between them. Per germline, CDR1 LNHDA and CDR2 SQIVND (reference sequence). The CDR3 coding sequence is TGTGCCAGTAGTATAGGCTCCCTCCTGGGGGATGAGCAGTTCTTC. It is translated as CASSIGSLLGDEQFF.

Here the CDR3 reads CSVFSGNTIYF. The CDR3 DNA follows: TGCAGTGTCTTCTCTGGAAACACCATATATTTT. The rearrangement links TRBV20-1 to TRBJ1-3; D is undetermined. This CDR3 comprises 11 residues. The V end was cut by 7 bases, the J end by 0 bases, with 4 bases between. Germline lookup yields CDR1 DFQATT and CDR2 SNEGSKA (reference sequence).

Turning to this clone: One junction end disagrees with the germline gene, perhaps due to a read error. The chain is built from TRBV7-8 and TRBJ1-5, with 9 bases identical to TRBD1. The CDR3 consists of 14 residues. Germline loops: CDR1 SGHVS, CDR2 FQNEAQ. The CDR3 DNA is TGTGCCAGCAGCTTACGGGACAGGGCGACAGCCCCAGCATTT. Translation gives CASSLRDRATAPAF.

The CDR3 spells CASSTDYTQYF. CDR3 in DNA: TGTGCCAGCAGTACAGACTATACGCAGTATTTT. This sequence joins TRBV28 and TRBJ2-3; D is undetermined. CDR1 MDHEN and CDR2 SYDVKM come from the germline V gene. V shed 5 bases and J shed 7 bases, with 7 bases lying between them. The CDR3 covers 11 residues.

The CDR3 sequence: CASSIPGRGQETQYF. CDR3 coding DNA: TGTGCCAGCAGCATACCTGGGCGGGGGCAAGAGACCCAGTACTTC. The chain links TRBV9 to TRBJ2-5; 7 bases line up with TRBD2. Germline CDR1 SGDLS, CDR2 YYNGEE. The CDR3 extends over 15 amino acids. The trim removed 4 bases at V and 2 bases at J, leaving 8 bases unmatched.

In the case of this clone: Within the sample, other DNA sequences also encode this same CDR3. The chain employs TRBV7-7 and TRBJ2-5; weak D call: TRBD2 (5 bases). V lost 1 base and J lost 0, with 6 bases in between. The CDR3 extends over 14 amino acids. The germline gives CDR1 SSHAT, CDR2 FNYEAQ (reference sequence). The CDR3 here is CASSLGEYQETQYF. DNA for the CDR3: TGTGCCAGCAGCTTAGGGGAGTACCAAGAGACCCAGTACTTC.

A single count supports this clone. The J gene is TRBJ2-3, the V gene TRBV7-9; TRBD2 is a possible D gene (6 bases). V was pared by 1 base and J by 5 bases, with 16 bases between. The CDR3 contains 16 residues. CDR1 and CDR2 from the germline V gene are SEHNR and FQNEAQ (reference sequence). The CDR3 region is CASSLVSRGPGDTQYF. The CDR3 DNA reads TGTGCCAGCAGCTTAGTATCGCGGGGTCCGGGAGATACGCAGTATTTT.

The V gene is TRBV6-7, the J gene TRBJ1-5; D call uncertain. TRBV6-7 is an ORF, and what it does is uncertain. The V end was cut by 5 bases, the J end by 0 bases, with 5 bases between. The CDR3 totals 13 residues. CDR3 DNA sequence: TGTGCCAGCAGTCCCCGTAGCAATCAGCCCCAGCATTTT. This translates into CASSPRSNQPQHF.

V and J are TRBV2 and TRBJ2-1; D unclear. The CDR3 runs to 14 residues. Looked up from germline, CDR1 is SNHLY and CDR2 is FYNNEI. The V end was cut by 4 bases, the J end by 6 bases, with 13 bases between. Here the CDR3 reads CASSGNLLANEQFF. For the CDR3, the DNA is TGTGCCAGCAGTGGAAATCTCTTGGCCAATGAGCAGTTCTTC.

The chain recombines TRBV27 with TRBJ1-1; possible D gene TRBD1, 5 bases. The CDR3 sequence is 13 residues long. Germline assignment: CDR1 MNHEY and CDR2 SMNVEV (reference sequence). Here the CDR3 reads CAAGAGLWSEAFF. The CDR3 nucleotides are TGTGCAGCCGGGGCAGGTTTATGGAGTGAAGCTTTCTTT.

This chain uses TRBV18 with TRBJ1-5; D ambiguous. The CDR3 is 14 amino acids. Germline values: CDR1 KGHSH, CDR2 LQKENI. Between the trimmed V and J ends, which lost 1 base and 5 bases, there was a span of 9 bases. This CDR3 is CASSPLQKDQPQHF. The CDR3 DNA reads TGTGCCAGCTCACCACTGCAGAAAGATCAGCCCCAGCATTTT.

The chain carries TRBV6-1 and TRBJ1-2; 8 bases line up with TRBD1. Germline V lookup: CDR1 MNHNS, CDR2 SASEGT. Losses at the gene ends were 4 bases for V and 7 bases for J; bases not matched to a gene: 2. The CDR3 runs 12 residues. CDR3 sequence reads: CASSGTGSGYTF. CDR3 bases: TGTGCCAGCAGTGGGACAGGGTCTGGCTACACCTTC.

The chain is built from TRBV19 and TRBJ2-7, with a possible D match to TRBD1 (6 bases). Trimming left V 5 bases short and J 3 bases short, with 17 bases between. Germline V CDR1 and CDR2: LNHDA, SQIVND (reference sequence). The CDR3 is 15 residues long. The chain's CDR3 is CASSPFKGESYEQYF. The CDR3 nucleotides read TGTGCCAGTAGTCCCTTTAAGGGGGAGAGCTACGAGCAGTACTTC. The entire variable domain, with the rest obtained from reference TRBV19 and TRBJ2-7, is as follows: DGGITQSPKYLFRKEGQNVTLSCEQNLNHDAMYWYRQDPGQGLRLIYYSQIVNDFQKGDIAEGYSVSREKKESFPLTVTSAQKNPTAFYLCASSPFKGESYEQYFGPGTRLTVT.

This clone was seen a single time. The chain joins TRBV27 to TRBJ2-1; 12 nucleotides match TRBD2. The germline V gene has CDR1 MNHEY and CDR2 SMNVEV (reference sequence). The CDR3 is 17 residues long. Trimming at V came to 4 bases and at J to 5 bases, leaving 9 bases not matched to a gene. CDR3 in DNA: TGTGCCAGCAGTTCACTCTCTAGCGGGAGGGCTCACAATGAGCAGTTCTTC. This sequence encodes CASSSLSSGRAHNEQFF.

V is TRBV5-8 and J is TRBJ1-5; tentative D call: TRBD1 (6 bases). Germline CDR1 is SGHTS and CDR2 is YDEGEE. The V end was cut by 4 bases, the J end by 4 bases, with 12 bases between. This CDR3 is 14 amino acids long. Written as DNA, the CDR3 is TGTGCCAGCAGCCCGGGGACACGTAATCAGCCCCAGCATTTT. Encoded protein: CASSPGTRNQPQHF.